The T cell receptor (beta chain) described here comes from a study of blood T cell repertoires in COVID-19. Study-wide context: From the United States, Italy and Spain came samples of acute and convalescent COVID-19. From T cells, B-cell-depleted T cells, or PBMCs came the material, which was cDNA or gDNA.

Assay: immunoSEQ multiplex PCR; the TCRdb copy retains only in-frame clones and omits some. The sample lists 200,000 to 250,000 clones, 80% to 90% seen once, with 3% to 4.5% in the top ten. This CDR3 has 14 amino acids. Germline V CDR1 and CDR2: LNHDA, SQIVND (reference sequence). V was clipped by 3 bases and J by 0 bases, with 9 bases between them. Input material: PBMCs or T cells enriched from blood (not recorded which). The receptor's source is a woman in her thirties or forties with acute COVID-19. The chain couples TRBV19 to TRBJ2-7, with D perhaps matching TRBD2 (5 bases). The CDR3, as DNA: TGTGCCAGTAGTATGGGAGATAGCTCCTACGAGCAGTACTTC. Its translation is CASSMGDSSYEQYF.